The subject of this entry is one TCR beta chain. There are no base qualities to consult, and no much larger clone falls within one base. Libraries came from the immunoSEQ multiplex PCR assay. For most patients, genomic DNA was isolated with the Qiagen DNeasy Blood and Tissue Kit and shipped frozen to Adaptive Biotechnologies for TCR sequencing. For most patients, high-throughput TCR-beta CDR3 sequencing of genomic DNA was performed by Adaptive Biotechnologies. For the original study's pipeline: TCR sequencing data for 15 to 20 patients were retrieved from Adaptive's ImmunoSEQ software; three other patients were processed with MiXCR and VDJtools. To correct CD4 versus CD8 sorting errors, sequences present in both subsets at a frequency ratio below 5:1 were removed. CDR3 nucleotide sequences shared by donor and recipient were removed because the origin of these sequences could not be assigned. Alloreactive clones required at least 2-fold expansion over unstimulated cells and minimum CFSE-low frequency of 0.002% (template counts) or 0.001% (read counts). Clones were considered mappable if detected in sequenced pre-transplant spleen, lymph node, or MLR CFSE-low populations of the donor or recipient. Cumulative frequency of alloreactive clones was calculated as a percentage of all sequences weighted by copy number. Here the immuneACCESS table is served through TCRdb, limited to in-frame sequences with V and J called. Missing clones are a known gap in these copies; in checked studies unresolved V genes cover under half, and the rest lacks a known reason. V and J calls and clone size come straight from that table; D and trimming were deduced from the DNA. The sample table contains around 21,000 clones; only one count was recorded for just under 45% of them. The ten largest clones add up to approximately 1.3% of the sample.

This specimen belongs to a study of graft-versus-host responses after intestinal transplantation (dated by TCRdb to the early 2020s). Background on the whole study: The transplants that recipients received were multivisceral, liver-intestinal, or isolated intestinal. Donor T cell macrochimerism was defined as a peak of at least 4% donor T cells among recipient peripheral blood mononuclear cells. Graft-versus-host and host-versus-graft alloreactive T cell clones were tracked in the graft, circulation and bone marrow after intestinal transplantation using bulk TCR-beta CDR3 sequencing. Samples from a few later patients were sequenced in-house on an Illumina MiSeq with MiXCR processing rather than by the commercial service. The cohort enrolled 20 to 25 intestinal transplant recipients including one retransplant, and 3 patients lacking pretransplant specimens were excluded. Alloreactive clones were identified by sequencing pre-transplant mixed lymphocyte reaction products and comparing them with unstimulated pre-transplant donor and recipient T cells. Every recipient was given anti-thymocyte globulin induction, then maintenance tacrolimus and steroids for about three years.

Study-wide findings and limitations: The relatively low number and heterogeneity of intestinal transplant patients limited the conclusions. GvH clones were detected in recipient bone marrow, and some of these GvH clones were observed earlier in ileal mucosa or blood, consistent with an intestinal mucosal origin. Early after transplant, peak levels of circulating GvH clones were found to be associated with declines in HvG clones. Patients with donor T cell macrochimerism had high GvH to HvG T cell clonal ratios in their allografts.

The germline V gene (reference sequence) specifies SGHKS as CDR1 and YYEKEE as CDR2. Reading from cysteine to phenylalanine, the CDR3 counts 13 amino acids. Only the CDR3 part of the read is kept: 39 bases, read in frame from the first base. V drops 0 bases and J drops 9 bases, leaving 11 bases in between. The time point label, as the study defines it: cells obtained before transplantation from donor or recipient. In the mixed lymphocyte reactions, around 200,000 CFSE-labeled pre-transplant responders were plated with around 200,000 irradiated violet-dye-labeled stimulators and cultured for approximately 6 days. After the mixed lymphocyte reaction, proliferating CD3+CD4+CFSE-low and CD3+CD8+CFSE-low responder cells were FACS-sorted on a BD Influx sorter.

The sequences come from alloreactive CD8+ T cells from a mixed lymphocyte reaction culture, collected before transplantation. According to the study, the label for this sample's cell subset or site signals: CFSE-low proliferating T cells sorted from roughly six-day pre-transplant mixed lymphocyte reaction (GvH or HvG direction). The clonotype comes from a human patient who was an organ donor for intestinal transplantation. The rearrangement combines TRBV5-5 with TRBJ2-3; perhaps TRBD2 is the D gene, with 6 bases matching. Here the CDR3 is given as CASSLVPGDTQYF. Read as DNA, the sequence is TGTGCCAGCAGCTTGGTCCCGGGGGACACGCAGTATTTT.